The clone carrying this T cell receptor (beta chain) was found many times. Its antigen is not identified. The data belong to a study of T cells in Graves' hyperthyroidism and ophthalmopathy. Study-level results: Researchers found most expanded thyroid clonotypes above 0.001 in blood as well. Ophthalmopathy was separated from stable hyperthyroidism by a 13 V-J model.

Each diagnosis drew on symptoms, thyroxine, TRAb, thyroid ultrasound and orbital computed tomography findings. The CDR3 runs 13 residues. Germline values: CDR1 ENHRY, CDR2 SYGVKD. V was trimmed by 5 bases and J by 2 bases, leaving 9 bases between them. Amplification of TCR beta CDR3 regions was performed using RNA transcripts as template. The HTBI primer set was used in a first-round RT-PCR of the TCR CDR3. TCRdb reanalysed the multiplex PCR reads using MiXCR and keeps one entry per CDR3 protein. This sample carries 250,000 to 300,000 distinct CDR3 sequences, roughly 15% of them seen once, and the ten largest clones take more than 7.5%.

The chain links TRBV10-3 to TRBJ1-1, with D maybe TRBD1 (5 bases). Sequenced input: blood. The sequence was collected from a woman younger than 45 with Graves' hyperthyroidism that later progressed to Graves' ophthalmopathy. In DNA form, the CDR3 reads TGTGCCATCAGTCAGAGGGACAACACTGAAGCTTTCTTT. Translation: CAISQRDNTEAFF.